This T cell receptor beta chain was identified in a study of tumor-infiltrating lymphocytes in primary liver carcinoma. Across the whole study: Stage T1-T3 N0M0 tumors spanned roughly 4.2 to 10 cm. General study findings and limits: Tumors had a top-250-clone fraction that was significantly higher than blood (p = 0.039). The study found only about 8-25% of top clones in all five tumor regions.

Concerning this clonotype itself: Its specificity is not known. One end of the junction is discordant with germline, which a read error may explain.

TCR beta cDNA was reverse-transcribed from 500 ng of total RNA. The reaction used a constant-region primer and ProtoScript II reverse transcriptase. Three-round nested multiplex PCR performed with slightly modified ARM-PCR produced the TCR beta libraries. TRBV1-TRBV30 forward primers paired with a C-beta reverse primer drove the first two PCR rounds, approximately 11 cycles each. TCRdb recomputed calls from the multiplex PCR reads with MiXCR, one row per CDR3 protein. Of approximately 76,000 distinct CDR3 sequences in the sample, over 55% were seen once. Germline V gene sequence: CDR1 SGHAT, CDR2 FQNNGV. This CDR3 comprises 15 residues. The study co-extracted DNA and RNA from 20-30 mg of unsorted bulk tissue.

This TCR was recovered from a woman aged 55-69 years with primary liver carcinoma and hepatitis B virus infection. Sequenced sample: liver tumor tissue from sampling region 4. Subset denoted: tumor region T4, right-lateral pole. The rearrangement links TRBV11-2 to TRBJ2-2; 9 bases line up with TRBD2. The CDR3 spells CVSGLGLAGPGELFF. The CDR3 nucleotides are TGTGTCAGCGGCTTAGGTCTAGCGGGACCCGGGGAGCTGTTTTTT.